The 2 T cell receptor beta chains given below trace back to one sample, sequenced in a study of CXCR3-negative and CXCR3-positive naive CD8 T cells. With UMI labels, 5' RACE was used to prepare the TRB cDNA libraries. TCRdb reanalyzed the 5' RACE reads, giving one entry per CDR3 protein sequence and no DNA. Its listing shows more than 45,000 distinct CDR3 sequences. Sequencing was performed on naive CXCR3- CD8+ T cells from blood. Regarding subset: CD45RO-CCR7+CD27+CD95- naive CD8+ T cells lacking CXCR3 (TNR3-). These TCRs come from a human donor in good health. Some clones in this sample may be carry-over from other donors' samples.

V and J are TRBV29-1 and TRBJ2-1; with no DNA, the TCRdb D assignment of TRBD1 cannot be verified. CDR3 length: 15 amino acids. Germline CDR1 is SQVTM and CDR2 is ANQGSEA. The CDR3 spells CSATTTGHSYNEQFF.

J is TRBJ2-5 and V is TRBV7-8; TCRdb proposes TRBD2, but this gene call is untestable without DNA. CDR1 and CDR2 (germline): SGHVS, FQNEAQ. The CDR3 totals 15 residues. The CDR3 is CASSLGAGGEETQYF.